This record covers a single T cell receptor (beta chain). Its target is unknown. This sample stems from a study of T-cell memory formation after mild COVID-19. Study-wide background: TCR clustering was largely donor specific.

The TCR alpha and TCR beta cDNA libraries, bearing sample barcodes and UMIs, were generated by 5'RACE using constant-segment primers. Via MiXCR, TCRdb re-called the 5' RACE reads, giving one row per CDR3 protein. This table holds 300,000 to 400,000 distinct CDR3 sequences, around 28% found once. CDR1 and CDR2 from the germline V gene are LGHDT and YNNKEL (reference sequence). J was trimmed by 5 bases and V by 6 bases; bases with no gene match: 10. The CDR3 extends over 15 amino acids. Findings and caveats of the study: A subset of responding clones appeared in pre-infection memory, suggesting cross-reactive memory joined. Whereas later expanders leaned CD4+, clones contracting day 15 to 85 showed a balanced CD4/CD8 makeup.

The clonotype was recovered from an adult woman who had mild COVID-19 (a few samples of this study predate the infection). Cell type and time point are not known. The specimen sequenced was PBMCs or a T cell subset sorted from them (not recorded which). V and J are TRBV3-1 and TRBJ2-3; 8 nucleotides match TRBD2. The CDR3 region is CASSPRGGEIDTQYF. For the CDR3, the DNA is TGTGCCAGCAGTCCACGGGGGGGCGAGATAGATACGCAGTATTTT.